One sample yielded the 23 T cell receptor beta chains listed below, sequenced in a study of blood T cell repertoires in COVID-19. Sequencing was performed with immunoSEQ multiplex PCR; in TCRdb, only in-frame clones are kept and a portion is missing. The sample includes 70,000 or so clones, approximately 90% of them seen just once. The specimen was peripheral blood. These receptors were collected from a woman of 80 years or more with active COVID-19.

This chain uses TRBV13 with TRBJ2-5; the match to TRBD1 covers 7 bases. The junction had 8 bases not matched to a gene; V was cut back by 1 base and J by 0 bases. The CDR3 consists of 17 residues. The germline V gene encodes CDR1 PRHDT and CDR2 FYEKMQ (reference sequence). The CDR3, as DNA: TGTGCCAGCAGCTTAGAAGGGGGACAGAAGTACCAAGAGACCCAGTACTTC. Its protein product is CASSLEGGQKYQETQYF.

CDR3 sequence: CASSPPRGSYEQYF. The CDR3 region has the DNA TGTGCCAGCTCACCACCGCGGGGGTCCTACGAGCAGTACTTC. V usage is TRBV18 and J usage is TRBJ2-7, with 7 positions matching TRBD2. In germline, CDR1 is KGHSH, CDR2 LQKENI. The CDR3 loop spans 14 amino acids. J lost 1 base, V lost 0 bases, and 0 bases had no gene match.

V usage is TRBV3-1 (or the pseudogene TRBV3-2) and J usage is TRBJ1-1; tentative D call: TRBD1 (5 bases). The germline V gene encodes CDR1 LGHDT and CDR2 YNNKEL (reference sequence). The V gene lost 1 base and the J gene lost 6 bases, with 15 bases spanning the gap. This CDR3 is 15 amino acids long. The CDR3: CASSQGSGSGAEAFF. The CDR3, as DNA: TGTGCCAGCAGCCAAGGGTCGGGGTCGGGGGCTGAAGCTTTCTTT.

This chain uses TRBV11-1 with TRBJ1-4, with 7 bases lining up with TRBD1. The germline V gene has CDR1 SGHAT and CDR2 FQDESV (reference sequence). The CDR3 has 13 amino acids. J was trimmed by 5 bases and V by 9 bases; bases with no gene match: 6. CDR3 sequence (DNA): TGTGCCAGTAAACGGGGACAGAATGAAAAACTGTTTTTT. Translated, it gives CASKRGQNEKLFF.

The gene calls are TRBV5-1 and TRBJ2-7; 8 positions match TRBD1. V gave up 0 bases and J gave up 5 bases; unmatched junction bases: 7. Looked up from germline, CDR1 is SGHRS and CDR2 is YFSETQ. The length of the CDR3 is 15 residues. The CDR3 DNA reads TGCGCCAGCAGCTTGGGGAGGACAGGGTTACACGAGCAGTACTTC. It specifies CASSLGRTGLHEQYF.

The chain recombines TRBV19 with TRBJ2-7; 10 bases line up with TRBD1. The CDR3 length is 14 residues. CDR1 and CDR2 (germline): LNHDA, SQIVND (reference sequence). Losses at the gene ends were 6 bases for V and 7 bases for J; bases not matched to a gene: 9. CDR3 in DNA: TGTGCCAGTAGAGCCGGGACAGGGGTTCAAGAGCAGTACTTC. As protein: CASRAGTGVQEQYF.

The rearrangement links TRBV30 to TRBJ1-5, with D tentatively TRBD1 (6 bases). Deletions cut 3 bases from V and 1 base from J, with 16 bases between. The CDR3 has 16 amino acids. Germline V gives CDR1 GTSNPN, CDR2 SVGIG (reference sequence). CDR3 bases: TGTGCCTGGAGCACGGCGGGGGCCATCAGCAATCAGCCCCAGCATTTT. Translating gives CAWSTAGAISNQPQHF.

The chain couples TRBV23-1 to TRBJ2-1, with 8 nucleotides matching TRBD2. TRBV23-1 is noted as an ORF with a role that remains uncertain. The V and J ends lost 0 bases and 2 bases, in that order; junction bases with no gene match: 15. The CDR3 is 20 amino acids. CDR3 DNA sequence: TGCGCCAGCAGTCAATCAACCCGGGGAGCGGGAGAGTCGCCCTACAATGAGCAGTTCTTC. It encodes CASSQSTRGAGESPYNEQFF.

V and J are TRBV12-3 or TRBV12-4 and TRBJ1-1; the D is unclear. The length of the CDR3 is 12 residues. Trimming pared 4 bases from V and 3 bases from J, leaving 6 bases between. CDR3 nucleotides: TGTGCCAGCAGTTCCCCTTACACTGAAGCTTTCTTT. Its translation: CASSSPYTEAFF.

V is TRBV5-5 and J is TRBJ1-4; perhaps TRBD1 as D (6 bases). There are 15 residues in the CDR3. The V end was cut by 5 bases, the J end by 2 bases, with 13 bases between. Germline assignment: CDR1 SGHKS and CDR2 YYEKEE (reference sequence). In DNA form, the CDR3 reads TGTGCCAGCAGTTTTGCGGGGGGCACTAATGAAAAACTGTTTTTT. Protein sequence: CASSFAGGTNEKLFF.

The sample holds one count of this clone. This chain connects TRBV6-5 to TRBJ2-3; D is possibly TRBD1 (5 bases). This CDR3 is built from 13 residues. In germline, CDR1 is MNHEY, CDR2 SVGAGI. Trimming shortened V by 5 bases and J by 1 base, and 7 bases separated the two germline ends. The CDR3 here is CASSTQGTDTQYF. The DNA for the CDR3 is TGTGCCAGCAGTACACAGGGCACAGATACGCAGTATTTT.

V and J are TRBV6-5 and TRBJ2-2; tentatively, D is TRBD1 (6 bases). The CDR3 is 14 residues long. The V and J ends lost 0 bases and 4 bases respectively, with 6 bases between them. CDR1 MNHEY and CDR2 SVGAGI come from the germline V gene. In DNA form, the CDR3 reads TGTGCCAGCAGTTACTCGACAGGCACCGGGGAGCTGTTTTTT. Translation gives CASSYSTGTGELFF.

The chain has TRBV5-4 and TRBJ2-3; 9 nucleotides align to TRBD2. This CDR3 region has 15 residues. Looked up from germline, CDR1 is SGHNT and CDR2 is YYREEE (reference sequence). V trimming: 0 bases; J trimming: 5 bases; junction bases outside the gene matches: 4. This CDR3 is CASSLGAGGIDTQYF. CDR3 in DNA: TGTGCCAGCAGCTTGGGGGCGGGAGGGATAGATACGCAGTATTTT.

The chain combines TRBV11-2 with TRBJ2-2; 10 nucleotides align to TRBD1. V dropped 6 bases and J dropped 5; count of bases not matched to a gene: 3. Germline assignment: CDR1 SGHAT and CDR2 FQNNGV. CDR3 length: 14 residues. CDR3 DNA sequence: TGTGCCAGCAGGCGGACAGGGGGGACCGGGGAGCTGTTTTTT. Protein: CASRRTGGTGELFF.

This clone is a singleton in its sample. The junction does not match germline at one end; this may be a read error. The V and J genes are TRBV5-1 and TRBJ1-2, with a weak D call TRBD1 (5 bases). This CDR3 region has 13 residues. The germline gives CDR1 SGHRS, CDR2 YFSETQ. DNA for the CDR3: TGCGCCAGCCGCTTCGACAGTAACTATGGCTACACCTTC. Protein product: CASRFDSNYGYTF.

This sequence joins TRBV3-1 (or the pseudogene TRBV3-2) and TRBJ2-7, with a tentative D call TRBD2 (5 bases). V gave up 1 base and J gave up 0 bases, with 10 bases separating them. This CDR3 spans 15 amino acids. CDR1 LGHDT and CDR2 YNNKEL come from the germline V gene (reference sequence). In DNA, the CDR3 is TGTGCCAGCAGCCAAGTGGGCGGGCGCTCCTACGAGCAGTACTTC. Its translation: CASSQVGGRSYEQYF.

The gene calls are TRBV7-9 and TRBJ1-3; 7 bases line up with TRBD1. The CDR3 contains 15 residues. J lost 2 bases, V lost 1 base, and 2 bases had no gene match. Germline V gene lookup returns CDR1 SEHNR and CDR2 FQNEAQ (reference sequence). CDR3 sequence (DNA): TGTGCCAGCAGCTTAGGAGGGACAGCTGGAAACACCATATATTTT. This translates into CASSLGGTAGNTIYF.

J is TRBJ2-1 and V is TRBV2; 11 bases fit TRBD1. CDR1 SNHLY and CDR2 FYNNEI come from the germline V gene. The J segment lost 8 bases and the V segment lost 7 bases, leaving 4 bases of the junction unmatched. This CDR3 is built from 13 residues. In DNA form, the CDR3 reads TGTGCCAGCACCCGGACAGGGGGCGATGAGCAGTTCTTC. It encodes CASTRTGGDEQFF.

In this sample, this clone turned up once. The rearrangement joins TRBV5-5 to TRBJ2-7; D may be TRBD1 (5 bases). The CDR3 is made up of 16 amino acids. CDR1 and CDR2 from the germline V gene are SGHKS and YYEKEE (reference sequence). Trimming removed 3 bases at V and 5 bases at J, with 21 bases between. CDR3 DNA sequence: TGTGCCAGCAGCTGGGGCCCTACATCACCCACCAACGAGCAGTACTTC. Translated, it gives CASSWGPTSPTNEQYF.

This clone occurred a few times. The V and J genes are TRBV7-7 and TRBJ2-7, with 13 bases lining up with TRBD2. The ends lost 5 bases at V and 2 bases at J; junction bases unmatched: 3. This CDR3 region has 15 residues. Germline V lookup: CDR1 SSHAT, CDR2 FNYEAQ (reference sequence). The CDR3 reads CASSPTSGRAYEQYF. The CDR3 coding sequence is TGTGCCAGCAGCCCTACTAGCGGGAGGGCCTACGAGCAGTACTTC.

The rearrangement uses TRBV19 and TRBJ1-6, with 7 nucleotides matching TRBD1. J was trimmed by 7 bases and V by 7 bases; bases with no gene match: 7. CDR3 length: 14 amino acids. Germline loops: CDR1 LNHDA, CDR2 SQIVND (reference sequence). This CDR3 reads CASIKGGENSPLHF. The CDR3 nucleotides are TGTGCCAGTATCAAAGGGGGCGAAAATTCACCCCTCCACTTT.

The chain carries TRBV4-2 and TRBJ1-4; 8 bases map to TRBD1. Trimming took 0 bases from V and 6 from J; bases not matched to a gene: 12. The CDR3 consists of 18 residues. Germline values: CDR1 LGHNA, CDR2 YNFKEQ. For the CDR3, the DNA is TGTGCCAGCAGCCAAGATCGAGGACAGGGAGAAGAGGATGAAAAACTGTTTTTT. Its protein is CASSQDRGQGEEDEKLFF.

This clone was seen at least ten times. This chain joins TRBV29-1 and TRBJ1-2, with D uncertain. Germline CDR1 is SQVTM and CDR2 is ANQGSEA. The CDR3 contains 14 residues. V was cut by 1 base and J by 2 bases, with 11 bases left in between. DNA for the CDR3: TGCAGCGTTGAAGGGCTCACCTCAAACTATGGCTACACCTTC. Translation gives CSVEGLTSNYGYTF.